The entry that follows covers one T cell receptor beta chain sequence. Its antigen remains unidentified. With 4 bases clipped from V and 2 bases from J, the junction kept 2 bases outside the gene matches. The germline gives CDR1 SGHRS, CDR2 YFSETQ. CDR3 size: 14 residues. Assay used: immunoSEQ multiplex PCR; TCRdb lists only in-frame clones, some missing. The table has roughly 120,000 clones, 80% to 90% seen once; the top ten hold 6.5% to 9.5%. The entry originates in a study of T cell responses to AZD1222 COVID-19 vaccine. Study-level points and caveats: Mostly white British, mostly female donors; authors suggested clonal diversity may be underestimated. Reportedly, nearly half of unique spike TCRs recognized epitopes outside B.1.351/B.1.1.7 mutations.

The receptor's source is an adult in good health. The sample consisted of peripheral blood, taken on day 0 of AZD1222 vaccination. This chain joins TRBV5-1 and TRBJ2-1; the match to TRBD1 covers 8 bases. CDR3 region: CASSGGQAYNEQFF. In nucleotides, the CDR3 is TGCGCCAGCAGCGGGGGACAGGCCTACAATGAGCAGTTCTTC.